The 25 T cell receptor beta chains below were found in one sample sequenced in a study of blood T cell repertoires in COVID-19. Assay: immunoSEQ multiplex PCR; the TCRdb copy retains only in-frame clones and omits some. The sample lists 150,000 to 200,000 clones; 78% were seen once. Material: peripheral blood. All receptors derive from a woman of 80 years or more with acute or convalescent COVID-19.

This chain uses TRBV9 with TRBJ2-7, with 7 bases lining up with TRBD2. Losses at the gene ends were 5 bases for V and 3 bases for J; bases not matched to a gene: 8. Germline CDR1 is SGDLS and CDR2 is YYNGEE. The CDR3 covers 14 residues. The CDR3 nucleotides read TGTGCCAGCAGTCCGGGACTACACCTCTACGAGCAGTACTTC. Protein: CASSPGLHLYEQYF.

The V and J genes are TRBV7-2 and TRBJ1-3; a weak D match, TRBD1 (6 bases). The CDR3 runs to 16 residues. Germline V gene data show CDR1 as SGHTA and CDR2 as FQGNSA. V was clipped by 0 bases and J by 4 bases, with 13 bases between them. CDR3 sequence reads: CASSLARGGHGNTIYF. As DNA, the CDR3 is TGTGCCAGCAGCTTAGCCCGCGGGGGGCACGGAAACACCATATATTTT.

J is TRBJ2-1 and V is TRBV10-1; D might be TRBD2 (5 bases). The germline gives CDR1 WNHNN, CDR2 SYGVQD (reference sequence). Deletions cut 3 bases from V and 6 bases from J, with 18 bases between. CDR3 length: 16 residues. The CDR3 reads CASSDVGILAGNEQFF. CDR3 nucleotide sequence: TGCGCCAGCAGTGACGTGGGGATACTGGCGGGCAATGAGCAGTTCTTC.

V is TRBV9 and J is TRBJ2-2, with 9 bases matching TRBD2. This CDR3 contains 21 residues. Germline V gene lookup returns CDR1 SGDLS and CDR2 YYNGEE. V gave up 4 bases and J gave up 8 bases; unmatched junction bases: 27. In DNA, the CDR3 is TGTGCCAGCAGCACCCGCTGGGGCGGGGGGGCCCTCTCCTCGTCGTCGGGGGAGCTGTTTTTT. Encoded protein: CASSTRWGGGALSSSSGELFF.

V gene TRBV4-1 combines with J gene TRBJ2-3; D uncertain. V was trimmed by 1 base and J by 2 bases, leaving 7 bases between them. In germline, CDR1 is MGHRA, CDR2 YSYEKL. This CDR3 contains 14 residues. For the CDR3, the DNA is TGCGCCAGCAGCCAAGTTCTTTCCACAGATACGCAGTATTTT. Protein sequence: CASSQVLSTDTQYF.

The V gene is TRBV7-2, the J gene TRBJ2-3, with a weak D call TRBD2 (6 bases). The germline gives CDR1 SGHTA, CDR2 FQGNSA. The CDR3 has 14 amino acids. V gave up 1 base and J gave up 3 bases, with 8 bases separating them. This CDR3 reads CASSLDAGTDTQYF. DNA of the CDR3: TGTGCCAGCAGCTTAGATGCGGGGACAGATACGCAGTATTTT. Complete variable domain (other parts from reference TRBV7-2 and TRBJ2-3): GAGVSQSPSNKVTEKGKDVELRCDPISGHTALYWYRQSLGQGLEFLIYFQGNSAPDKSGLPSDRFSAERTGGSVSTLTIQRTQQEDSAVYLCASSLDAGTDTQYFGPGTRLTVL.

The chain carries TRBV6-5 and TRBJ1-1; D might be TRBD1 (5 bases). The CDR3 covers 14 residues. Germline V CDR1 and CDR2: MNHEY, SVGAGI. Trimming removed 0 bases from V and 4 bases from J, with 9 bases in between. CDR3: CASSYSTRVTEAFF. CDR3 coding DNA: TGTGCCAGCAGTTACTCGACCAGGGTCACTGAAGCTTTCTTT.

This clone is medium-sized within its sample. The J gene is TRBJ2-3, the V gene TRBV19; D is perhaps TRBD2 (6 bases). CDR1 and CDR2 (germline): LNHDA, SQIVND (reference sequence). Trimming cost V 5 bases and J 1 base, with 13 bases left between them. The CDR3 covers 15 residues. The CDR3 is CASSAYGGGTDTQYF. The DNA for the CDR3 is TGTGCCAGTAGTGCATATGGAGGGGGCACAGATACGCAGTATTTT. Full variable domain (remainder filled in from reference TRBV19 and TRBJ2-3): DGGITQSPKYLFRKEGQNVTLSCEQNLNHDAMYWYRQDPGQGLRLIYYSQIVNDFQKGDIAEGYSVSREKKESFPLTVTSAQKNPTAFYLCASSAYGGGTDTQYFGPGTRLTVL.

This rearrangement joins TRBV11-2 to TRBJ2-1, with a tentative D call TRBD2 (7 bases). The CDR3 length is 19 residues. Trimming shortened V by 2 bases and J by 3 bases, and 23 bases separated the two germline ends. The germline V gene has CDR1 SGHAT and CDR2 FQNNGV. The CDR3 DNA sequence: TGTGCCAGCAGCTTATACCCGGGCGGGGGCCCGGGGGGCTACAATGAGCAGTTCTTC. As protein: CASSLYPGGGPGGYNEQFF.

The rearrangement links TRBV5-1 to TRBJ1-1; D gene ambiguous. V lost 5 bases and J 0 bases, leaving 11 bases between the germline ends. CDR1 and CDR2 (germline): SGHRS, YFSETQ. This CDR3 region has 14 residues. Here the CDR3 reads CASSPGDMNTEAFF. The CDR3 DNA reads TGCGCCAGCAGTCCCGGGGATATGAACACTGAAGCTTTCTTT.

This clone was seen only a few times. This chain connects TRBV7-3 to TRBJ1-2; TRBD1 is a possible D gene (6 bases). This CDR3 is built from 14 residues. Germline-derived CDR1 and CDR2 are SGHTA and FQGTGA. The V and J ends lost 6 bases and 4 bases respectively, with 15 bases between them. This CDR3 is CASSPGGSSYGYTF. The CDR3 coding sequence is TGTGCCAGCAGTCCTGGGGGCAGCTCCTATGGCTACACCTTC. Based on the CDR3 plus reference TRBV7-3 and TRBJ1-2, the full variable domain is GAGVSQTPSNKVTEKGKYVELRCDPISGHTALYWYRQSLGQGPEFLIYFQGTGAADDSGLPNDRFFAVRPEGSVSTLKIQRTERGDSAVYLCASSPGGSSYGYTFGSGTRLTVV.

The V call is TRBV18, the J call TRBJ2-1, with 10 bases aligning to TRBD2. The CDR3 spans 16 residues. Germline V CDR1 and CDR2: KGHSH, LQKENI. J lost 7 bases, V lost 1 base, and 7 bases had no gene match. The CDR3 nucleotides are TGTGCCAGCTCACCACAGGCTAGCGGGAGTGGTAATGAGCAGTTCTTC. This encodes CASSPQASGSGNEQFF.

The chain recombines TRBV6-5 with TRBJ1-1; TRBD1 matches at 7 bases. V was pared by 6 bases and J by 4 bases, with 11 bases of the junction left unmatched. The CDR3 has 15 amino acids. CDR1 and CDR2 from the germline V gene are MNHEY and SVGAGI. In DNA, the CDR3 is TGTGCCAGCAGGCCATCCGGGACAGCTTTCACTGAAGCTTTCTTT. It codes for CASRPSGTAFTEAFF.

The chain joins TRBV6-2 or TRBV6-3 to TRBJ1-2, with TRBD1 matching over 7 bases. This CDR3 has 14 residues. V dropped 4 bases and J dropped 8; count of bases not matched to a gene: 10. In germline, CDR1 is MNHEY, CDR2 SVGEGT. CDR3 loop: CASSSTPDRDGYTF. DNA for the CDR3: TGTGCCAGCAGTTCTACCCCCGACAGGGACGGCTACACCTTC.

The chain couples TRBV18 to TRBJ2-7, with a tentative D call TRBD1 (6 bases). Trimming pared 1 base from V and 6 bases from J, leaving 10 bases between. The CDR3 has 13 residues. The germline V gene has CDR1 KGHSH and CDR2 LQKENI. The CDR3: CASSPRQGLEQYF. Written as DNA, the CDR3 is TGTGCCAGCTCACCACGGCAGGGGCTCGAGCAGTACTTC.

This clone was seen only once. The chain recombines TRBV28 with TRBJ2-2; 7 positions match TRBD1. The CDR3 is 16 residues long. Germline CDR1 is MDHEN and CDR2 is SYDVKM. The V gene end was trimmed by 7 bases and the J gene end by 6 bases; junction bases not matched to a gene: 14. CDR3 sequence: CASTYPRQGLPGELFF. The CDR3 nucleotides are TGTGCCAGCACCTACCCGCGACAGGGTTTGCCCGGGGAGCTGTTTTTT. Combining the CDR3 with reference TRBV28 and TRBJ2-2 gives the whole variable domain DVKVTQSSRYLVKRTGEKVFLECVQDMDHENMFWYRQDPGLGLRLIYFSYDVKMKEKGDIPEGYSVSREKKERFSLILESASTNQTSMYLCASTYPRQGLPGELFFGEGSRLTVL.

The table lists this clone with a few counts. The chain joins TRBV4-1 to TRBJ1-6; D perhaps matches TRBD1 (6 bases). CDR3 size: 13 residues. V dropped 3 bases and J dropped 9 bases, with 9 bases sitting between them. The V gene's germline CDR1 is MGHRA and CDR2 YSYEKL. CDR3 nucleotide sequence: TGCGCCAGCAGCCAGGCAGGGGTTTCACCCCTCCACTTT. It specifies CASSQAGVSPLHF.

The V gene is TRBV11-2, the J gene TRBJ2-3; TRBD2 might be the D (7 bases). Trimming took 3 bases from V and 5 from J, leaving 18 bases between them. The CDR3 sequence is 16 residues long. The V gene's germline CDR1 is SGHAT and CDR2 FQNNGV. The CDR3 coding sequence is TGTGCCAGCAGCTTTGGGAAGGGGGGGCGAAGAGATACGCAGTATTTT. Its translation is CASSFGKGGRRDTQYF.

The V and J genes are TRBV5-1 and TRBJ2-5, with TRBD2 as a possible D gene (6 bases). The V end was cut by 3 bases, the J end by 10 bases, with 13 bases between. The CDR3 length is 12 residues. Germline assignment: CDR1 SGHRS and CDR2 YFSETQ. The DNA for the CDR3 is TGCGCCAGCAGCTCGGAGGGGACGTTCCAGTACTTC. Translated, it gives CASSSEGTFQYF.

The chain couples TRBV5-4 to TRBJ2-2; 11 nucleotides align to TRBD2. V lost 4 bases to trimming and J lost 8 bases; unmatched junction nucleotides: 16. CDR3 length equals 18 residues. Germline V gene lookup returns CDR1 SGHNT and CDR2 YYREEE (reference sequence). CDR3 sequence (DNA): TGTGCCAGCAGCCCTTCTTTACGGTCGACTAGCGGGGTTGGGGAGCTGTTTTTT. Amino acids: CASSPSLRSTSGVGELFF.

The chain has TRBV5-4 and TRBJ2-1, with 9 bases that match TRBD1. Germline V gene lookup returns CDR1 SGHNT and CDR2 YYREEE (reference sequence). The junction had 7 bases not matched to a gene; V was cut back by 0 bases and J by 9 bases. This CDR3 spans 15 amino acids. The CDR3 DNA follows: TGTGCCAGCAGCTTGGCCTTGGGACAGGGAGCTGAGCAGTTCTTC. Its protein is CASSLALGQGAEQFF. Using reference TRBV5-4 and TRBJ2-1 for the parts outside the CDR3, the full variable domain is ETGVTQSPTHLIKTRGQQVTLRCSSQSGHNTVSWYQQALGQGPQFIFQYYREEENGRGNFPPRFSGLQFPNYSSELNVNALELDDSALYLCASSLALGQGAEQFFGPGTRLTVL.

The chain joins TRBV30 to TRBJ1-5; unclear D gene. The germline CDR1 and CDR2 sequences are GTSNPN and SVGIG (reference sequence). The CDR3 is 14 amino acids. V lost 5 bases and J lost 6, with 17 bases in between. In DNA, the CDR3 is TGTGCCTGGTCTCAGTGGGGTGGGAGTCAGCCCCAGCATTTT. Translation: CAWSQWGGSQPQHF.

The chain recombines TRBV11-2 with TRBJ2-7; D is perhaps TRBD2 (5 bases). Per germline, CDR1 SGHAT and CDR2 FQNNGV. V was clipped by 1 base and J by 2 bases, with 9 bases between them. The CDR3 consists of 14 residues. The CDR3 protein is CASSLVQRAYEQYF. The CDR3 coding sequence is TGTGCCAGCAGCTTAGTACAGAGGGCCTACGAGCAGTACTTC.

The V and J genes are TRBV27 and TRBJ1-4, with 7 bases aligning to TRBD1. The CDR3 extends over 14 amino acids. The ends lost 4 bases at V and 7 bases at J; junction bases unmatched: 6. Germline assignment: CDR1 MNHEY and CDR2 SMNVEV (reference sequence). CDR3 nucleotide sequence: TGTGCCAGCAGTTCACAGGGGTGGAGTGAAAAACTGTTTTTT. Translating gives CASSSQGWSEKLFF. Looking up the rest from reference TRBV27 and TRBJ1-4 gives the full variable domain: EAQVTQNPRYLITVTGKKLTVTCSQNMNHEYMSWYRQDPGLGLRQIYYSMNVEVTDKGDVPEGYKVSRKEKRNFPLILESPSPNQTSLYFCASSSQGWSEKLFFGSGTQLSVL.

A single count supports this clone. This chain links TRBV2 with TRBJ1-1, with D possibly being TRBD1 (6 bases). This CDR3 contains 14 residues. Germline-derived CDR1 and CDR2 are SNHLY and FYNNEI. Trimming removed 6 bases from V and 0 bases from J, with 11 bases in between. CDR3 bases: TGTGCCAGCAGCCGCCGGGACATGAACACTGAAGCTTTCTTT. Its protein product is CASSRRDMNTEAFF.